This T cell receptor beta chain emerged from a study of T-cell reconstitution after alpha-beta-depleted transplantation in children. Notes on the study in general: Several hundred expanded graft clones reportedly were the source of alpha-beta T cells about two months after transplant. T cells produced anew were the main source of T-cell counts and diversity one year after transplant. Recipient T cells and thymic progenitors that survived gave rise to the high TCRbeta diversity observed at day 60 in some patients.

Unique molecular identifiers were incorporated during preparation of the TCRbeta library. MiXCR, applied by TCRdb to the PCR reads, yields one record per CDR3 protein. The sample lists around 450,000 distinct CDR3 sequences; under 20% were seen once. A note on this clonotype: Its target is unknown.

CDR1 and CDR2 from the germline V gene are MNHEY and SVGEGT. The CDR3 spans 18 residues. J was trimmed by 3 bases and V by 2 bases; bases with no gene match: 10. The chain uses TRBV6-2 or TRBV6-3 and TRBJ2-1; 10 bases are shared with TRBD2. The sample consisted of PBMCs, mostly from graft donor cells, taken 360 days after TCRalphabeta/CD19-depleted stem cell transplant. The sequence came from a boy less than two years old who had a stem cell transplant for Wiskott-Aldrich syndrome, so the T cells may come from the graft donor. The CDR3 spells CASSYPRTSGYVYNEQFF. The CDR3 DNA reads as TGTGCCAGCAGTTACCCAAGGACTAGCGGCTATGTCTACAATGAGCAGTTCTTC.